Given below is one T cell receptor beta chain in context. Generated by immunoSEQ multiplex PCR, the TCRdb table keeps only in-frame clones and is missing some. This table has 250,000 to 300,000 clones, about 86% appearing once. This CDR3 spans 14 amino acids. The V end lost 3 bases, the J end lost 5 bases, and 14 bases lay between the germline ends. Germline CDR1 reads SGHNT; CDR2 reads YYREEE (reference sequence). The data derive from a study of blood T cell repertoires in COVID-19. What was sequenced was peripheral blood. The gene calls are TRBV5-4 and TRBJ2-5, with D perhaps TRBD1 (5 bases). This sequence was found in a man aged 25-45 years with active or convalescent COVID-19. This CDR3 reads CASSSARGSETQYF. CDR3 nucleotides: TGTGCCAGCAGCTCAGCTAGGGGTTCGGAGACCCAGTACTTC.